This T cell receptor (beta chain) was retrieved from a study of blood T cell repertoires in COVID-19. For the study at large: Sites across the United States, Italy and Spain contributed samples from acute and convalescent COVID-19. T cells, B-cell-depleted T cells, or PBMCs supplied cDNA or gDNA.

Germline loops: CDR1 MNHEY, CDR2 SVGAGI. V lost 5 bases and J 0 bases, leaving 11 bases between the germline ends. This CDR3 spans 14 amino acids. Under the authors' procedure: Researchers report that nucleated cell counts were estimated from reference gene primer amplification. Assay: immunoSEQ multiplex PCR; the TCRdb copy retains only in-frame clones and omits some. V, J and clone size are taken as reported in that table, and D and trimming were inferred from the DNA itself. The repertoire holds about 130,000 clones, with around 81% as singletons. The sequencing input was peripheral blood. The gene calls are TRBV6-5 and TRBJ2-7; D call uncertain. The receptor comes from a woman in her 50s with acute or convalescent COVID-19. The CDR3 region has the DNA TGTGCCAGCAGTAAAAAGGCAGGCTCCTACGAGCAGTACTTC. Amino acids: CASSKKAGSYEQYF.